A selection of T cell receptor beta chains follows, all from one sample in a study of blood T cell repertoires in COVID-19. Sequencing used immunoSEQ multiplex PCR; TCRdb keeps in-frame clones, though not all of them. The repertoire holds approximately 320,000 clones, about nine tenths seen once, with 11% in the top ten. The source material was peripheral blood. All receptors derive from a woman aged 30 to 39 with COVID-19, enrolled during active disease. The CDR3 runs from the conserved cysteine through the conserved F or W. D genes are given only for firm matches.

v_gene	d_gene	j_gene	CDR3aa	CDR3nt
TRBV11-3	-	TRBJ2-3	CASSLGSGSTDTQYF	TGTGCCAGCAGCTTAGGATCAGGGAGCACAGATACGCAGTATTTT
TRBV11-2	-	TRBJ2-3	CASSLGIPDTQYF	TGTGCCAGCAGCTTAGGTATCCCAGATACGCAGTATTTT
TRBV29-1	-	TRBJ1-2	CSVAAGRANYGYTF	TGCAGCGTCGCCGCGGGGAGGGCGAACTATGGCTACACCTTC
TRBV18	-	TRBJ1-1	CASSRGRGNTEAFF	TGTGCCAGCTCACGGGGCAGGGGTAACACTGAAGCTTTCTTT
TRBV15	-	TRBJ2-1	CATSSFEGLRNEQFF	TGTGCCACCAGCAGTTTTGAGGGACTCCGCAATGAGCAGTTCTTC
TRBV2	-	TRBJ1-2	CASSLTGGYTF	TGTGCCAGCAGCTTGACAGGTGGCTACACCTTC
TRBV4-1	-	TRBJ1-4	CASSQAGEKLFF	TGCGCCAGCAGCCAAGCGGGGGAAAAACTGTTTTTT
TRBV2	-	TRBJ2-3	CASSEKRRGPRTDTQYF	TGTGCCAGCAGTGAAAAAAGGAGGGGGCCCCGCACAGATACGCAGTATTTT
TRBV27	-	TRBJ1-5	CASRAGNQPQHF	TGTGCCAGCAGGGCAGGTAATCAGCCCCAGCATTTT
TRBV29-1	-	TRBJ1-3	CSASSGDGNTIYF	TGCAGCGCGAGCTCGGGGGACGGAAACACCATATATTTT
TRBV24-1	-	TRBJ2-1	CATSEGDFNEQFF	TGTGCCACCAGTGAGGGGGACTTCAATGAGCAGTTCTTC
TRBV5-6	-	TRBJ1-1	CASSFPQGRKEAFF	TGTGCCAGCAGCTTCCCTCAGGGGAGAAAAGAAGCTTTCTTT
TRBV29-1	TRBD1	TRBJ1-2	CSVEPGQGYGYTF	TGCAGCGTTGAACCGGGACAGGGTTATGGCTACACCTTC